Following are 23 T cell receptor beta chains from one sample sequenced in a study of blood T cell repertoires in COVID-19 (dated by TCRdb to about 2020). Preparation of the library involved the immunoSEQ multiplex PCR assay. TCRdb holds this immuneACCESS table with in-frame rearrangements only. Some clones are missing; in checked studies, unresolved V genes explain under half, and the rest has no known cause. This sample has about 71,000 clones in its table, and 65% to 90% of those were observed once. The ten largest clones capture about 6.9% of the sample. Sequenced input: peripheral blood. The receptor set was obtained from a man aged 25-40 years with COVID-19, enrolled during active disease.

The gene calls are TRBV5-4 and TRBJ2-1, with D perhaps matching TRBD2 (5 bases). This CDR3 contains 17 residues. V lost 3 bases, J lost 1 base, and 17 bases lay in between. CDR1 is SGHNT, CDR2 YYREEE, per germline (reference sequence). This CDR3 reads CASSSRLRTFSYNEQFF. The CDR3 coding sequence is TGTGCCAGCAGCTCCAGACTACGCACCTTTTCCTACAATGAGCAGTTCTTC. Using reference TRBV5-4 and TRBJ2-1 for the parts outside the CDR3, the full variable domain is ETGVTQSPTHLIKTRGQQVTLRCSSQSGHNTVSWYQQALGQGPQFIFQYYREEENGRGNFPPRFSGLQFPNYSSELNVNALELDDSALYLCASSSRLRTFSYNEQFFGPGTRLTVL.

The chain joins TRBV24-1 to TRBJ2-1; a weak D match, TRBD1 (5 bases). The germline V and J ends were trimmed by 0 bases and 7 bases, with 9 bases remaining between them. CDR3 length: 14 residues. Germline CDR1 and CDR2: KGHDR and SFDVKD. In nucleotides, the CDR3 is TGTGCCACCAGTGATTTGGGCAGGGTGAATGAGCAGTTCTTC. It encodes CATSDLGRVNEQFF.

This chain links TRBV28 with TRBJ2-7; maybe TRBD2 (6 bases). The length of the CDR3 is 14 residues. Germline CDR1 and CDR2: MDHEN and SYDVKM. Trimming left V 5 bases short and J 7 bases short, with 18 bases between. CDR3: CASSPQLGLQEQYF. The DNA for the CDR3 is TGTGCCAGCAGTCCCCAACTGGGACTTCAAGAGCAGTACTTC.

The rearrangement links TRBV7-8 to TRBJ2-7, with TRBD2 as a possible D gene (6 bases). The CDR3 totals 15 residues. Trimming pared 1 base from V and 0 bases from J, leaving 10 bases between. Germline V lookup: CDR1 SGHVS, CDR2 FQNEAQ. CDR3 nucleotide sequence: TGTGCCAGCAGCTTAGAATCTAGCGACTCCTACGAGCAGTACTTC. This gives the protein CASSLESSDSYEQYF.

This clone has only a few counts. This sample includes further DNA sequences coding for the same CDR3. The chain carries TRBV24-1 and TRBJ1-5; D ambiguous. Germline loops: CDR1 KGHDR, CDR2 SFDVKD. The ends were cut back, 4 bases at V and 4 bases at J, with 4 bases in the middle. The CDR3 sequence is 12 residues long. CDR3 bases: TGTGCCACCAGTGAATCTAATCAGCCCCAGCATTTT. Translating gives CATSESNQPQHF.

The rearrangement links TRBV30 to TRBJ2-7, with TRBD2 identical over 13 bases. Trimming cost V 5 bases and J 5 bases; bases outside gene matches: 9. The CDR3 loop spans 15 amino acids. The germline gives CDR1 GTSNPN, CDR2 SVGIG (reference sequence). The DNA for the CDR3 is TGTGCCTGGCCCGAGGGACTAGCGGGATTTGACGAGCAGTACTTC. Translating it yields CAWPEGLAGFDEQYF.

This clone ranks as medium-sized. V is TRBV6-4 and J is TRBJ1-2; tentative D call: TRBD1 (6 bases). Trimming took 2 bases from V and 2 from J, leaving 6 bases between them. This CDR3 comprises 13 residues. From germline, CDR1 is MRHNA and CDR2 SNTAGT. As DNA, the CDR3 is TGTGCCAGCAGTGACGGGACAAACTATGGCTACACCTTC. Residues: CASSDGTNYGYTF.

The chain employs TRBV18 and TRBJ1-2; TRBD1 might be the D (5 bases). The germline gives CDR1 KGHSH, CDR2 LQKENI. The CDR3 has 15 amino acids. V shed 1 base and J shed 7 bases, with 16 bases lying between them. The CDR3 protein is CASSPRGTQAFGYTF. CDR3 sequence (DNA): TGTGCCAGCTCACCACGGGGGACTCAGGCTTTTGGCTACACCTTC.

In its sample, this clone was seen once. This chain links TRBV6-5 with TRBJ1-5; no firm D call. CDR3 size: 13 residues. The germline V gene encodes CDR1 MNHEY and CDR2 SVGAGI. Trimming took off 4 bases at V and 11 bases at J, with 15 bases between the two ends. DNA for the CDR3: TGTGCCAGCAGTTCCGGAGTTGCAAAGGCCCAGCATTTT. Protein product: CASSSGVAKAQHF.

The CDR3 region is CATSRDSGNDNEQFF. CDR3 nucleotides: TGTGCCACCAGCAGAGATAGCGGGAACGACAATGAGCAGTTCTTC. The chain combines TRBV15 with TRBJ2-1; 8 positions match TRBD2. CDR1 and CDR2 (germline): LNHNV, YYDKDF (reference sequence). The CDR3 runs 15 residues. Trimming removed 0 bases from V and 5 bases from J; junction bases left unmatched: 3.

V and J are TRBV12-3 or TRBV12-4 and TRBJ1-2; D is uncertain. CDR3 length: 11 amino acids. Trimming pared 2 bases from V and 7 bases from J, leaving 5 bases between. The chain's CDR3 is CASSLMRGYTF. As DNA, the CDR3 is TGTGCCAGCAGTTTAATGCGTGGCTACACCTTC.

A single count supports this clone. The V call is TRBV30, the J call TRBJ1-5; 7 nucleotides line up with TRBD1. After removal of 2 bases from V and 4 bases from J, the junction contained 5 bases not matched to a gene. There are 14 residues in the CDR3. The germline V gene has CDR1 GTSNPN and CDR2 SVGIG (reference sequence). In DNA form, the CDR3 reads TGTGCCTGGAGTAGGGGACAGACTAATCAGCCCCAGCATTTT. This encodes CAWSRGQTNQPQHF.

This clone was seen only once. CDR3 loop: CASSDKPNTEAFF. The CDR3, as DNA: TGTGCCAGCAGCGACAAGCCGAACACTGAAGCTTTCTTT. The gene calls are TRBV6-4 and TRBJ1-1; D is unresolved. Between the trimmed V and J ends, which lost 6 bases and 1 base, there was a span of 9 bases. The germline V gene has CDR1 MRHNA and CDR2 SNTAGT. This CDR3 has 13 amino acids.

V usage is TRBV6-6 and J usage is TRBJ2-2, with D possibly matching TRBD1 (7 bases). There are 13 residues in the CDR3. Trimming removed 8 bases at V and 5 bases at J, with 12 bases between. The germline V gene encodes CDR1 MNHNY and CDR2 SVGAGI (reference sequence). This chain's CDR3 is CASGRGETGELFF. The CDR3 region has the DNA TGTGCCAGCGGCAGGGGGGAAACCGGGGAGCTGTTTTTT.

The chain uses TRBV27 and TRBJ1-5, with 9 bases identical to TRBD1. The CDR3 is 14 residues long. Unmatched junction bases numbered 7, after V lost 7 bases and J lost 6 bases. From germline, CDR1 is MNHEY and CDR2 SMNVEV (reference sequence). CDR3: CASKTGGTGQPQHF. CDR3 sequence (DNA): TGTGCCAGCAAGACAGGGGGAACAGGTCAGCCCCAGCATTTT.

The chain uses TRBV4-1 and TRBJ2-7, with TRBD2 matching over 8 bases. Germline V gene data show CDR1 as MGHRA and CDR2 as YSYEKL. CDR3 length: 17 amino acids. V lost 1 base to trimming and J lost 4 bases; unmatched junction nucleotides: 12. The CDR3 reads CASSQGVPAGVRYEQYF. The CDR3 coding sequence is TGCGCCAGCAGCCAAGGTGTTCCAGCGGGAGTAAGGTACGAGCAGTACTTC.

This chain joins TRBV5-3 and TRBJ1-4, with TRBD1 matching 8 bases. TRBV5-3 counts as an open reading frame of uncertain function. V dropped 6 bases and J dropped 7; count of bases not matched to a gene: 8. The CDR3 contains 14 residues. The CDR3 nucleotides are TGTGCCAGAAAACATTGGACAGGGTCTGAAAAACTGTTTTTT. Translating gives CARKHWTGSEKLFF.

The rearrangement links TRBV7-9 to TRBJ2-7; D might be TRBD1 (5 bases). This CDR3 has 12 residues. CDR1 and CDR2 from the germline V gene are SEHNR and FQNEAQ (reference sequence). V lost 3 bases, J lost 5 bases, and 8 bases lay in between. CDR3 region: CASSFRVHEQYF. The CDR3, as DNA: TGTGCCAGCAGCTTCAGGGTCCACGAGCAGTACTTC. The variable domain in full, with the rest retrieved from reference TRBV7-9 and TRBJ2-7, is DTGVSQNPRHKITKRGQNVTFRCDPISEHNRLYWYRQTLGQGPEFLTYFQNEAQLEKSRLLSDRFSAERPKGSFSTLEIQRTEQGDSAMYLCASSFRVHEQYFGPGTRLTVT.

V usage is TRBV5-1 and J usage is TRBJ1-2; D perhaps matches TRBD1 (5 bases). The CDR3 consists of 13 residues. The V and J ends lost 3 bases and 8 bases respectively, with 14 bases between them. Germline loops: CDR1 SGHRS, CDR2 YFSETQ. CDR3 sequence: CASSSPPGEGYTF. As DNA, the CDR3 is TGCGCCAGCAGCTCGCCTCCGGGGGAGGGCTACACCTTC.

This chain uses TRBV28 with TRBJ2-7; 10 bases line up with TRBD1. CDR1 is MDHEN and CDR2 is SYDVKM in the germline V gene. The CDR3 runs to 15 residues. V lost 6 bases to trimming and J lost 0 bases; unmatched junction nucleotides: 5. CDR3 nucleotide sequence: TGTGCCAGCAGCTTCCGGGACAGGGGCTCCTACGAGCAGTACTTC. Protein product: CASSFRDRGSYEQYF.

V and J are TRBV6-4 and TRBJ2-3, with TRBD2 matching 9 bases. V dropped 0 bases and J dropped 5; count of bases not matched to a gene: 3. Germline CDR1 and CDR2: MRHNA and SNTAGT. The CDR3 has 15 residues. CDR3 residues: CASSDSGSGGDTQYF. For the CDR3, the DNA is TGTGCCAGCAGTGACTCGGGTAGCGGGGGAGATACGCAGTATTTT.

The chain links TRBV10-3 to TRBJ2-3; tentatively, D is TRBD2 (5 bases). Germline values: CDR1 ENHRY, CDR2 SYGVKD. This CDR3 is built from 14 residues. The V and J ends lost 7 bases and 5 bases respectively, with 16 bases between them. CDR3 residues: CAIIEGAGVDTQYF. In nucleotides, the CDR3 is TGTGCCATCATCGAGGGAGCCGGGGTAGATACGCAGTATTTT.

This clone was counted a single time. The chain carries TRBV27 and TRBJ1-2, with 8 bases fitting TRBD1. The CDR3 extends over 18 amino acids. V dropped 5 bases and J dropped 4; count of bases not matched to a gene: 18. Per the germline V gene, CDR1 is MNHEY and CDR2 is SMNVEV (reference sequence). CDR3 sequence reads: CASSPRTGRKVASYGYTF. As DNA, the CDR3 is TGTGCCAGCAGTCCGCGGACAGGGAGGAAAGTGGCGAGCTATGGCTACACCTTC.